These T cell receptor beta chains were read from a single sample in a study of T cells in localized non-small cell lung cancer. Sequencing was performed with immunoSEQ multiplex PCR; in TCRdb, only in-frame clones are kept and a portion is missing. The top ten hold 4% to 5.5% of the sample, which has thousands of clones, about 15% seen once. Source: normal lung tissue next to the tumor, taken before any cancer treatment. Source of these receptors: a male donor aged 60 or older with stage II squamous cell lung carcinoma. Both conserved end residues are part of each CDR3. The order of the fields is J gene, V gene, CDR3 protein.

j_gene: TRBJ1-6; v_gene: TRBV12-5; CDR3aa: CASKDNYSPLHF
j_gene: TRBJ2-3; v_gene: TRBV11-3; CDR3aa: CASSLKPLASGTDTQYF
j_gene: TRBJ1-6; v_gene: TRBV6-8; CDR3aa: CASSTLGRGSESPLHF
j_gene: TRBJ2-3; v_gene: TRBV29-1; CDR3aa: CSVDGGLRTDTQYF
j_gene: TRBJ2-1; v_gene: TRBV28; CDR3aa: CASLAPSSYNEQFF
j_gene: TRBJ2-3; v_gene: TRBV30; CDR3aa: CAWSVGQNTDTQYF
j_gene: TRBJ2-7; v_gene: TRBV11-3; CDR3aa: CASSFPGQRYEQYF
j_gene: TRBJ2-3; v_gene: TRBV5-1; CDR3aa: CASSLSTGGPTDTQYF
j_gene: TRBJ1-4; v_gene: TRBV4-1; CDR3aa: CASSQGIPGGRGEKLFF
j_gene: TRBJ2-7; v_gene: TRBV28; CDR3aa: CASSLSGTSGARQYF
j_gene: TRBJ1-2; v_gene: TRBV19; CDR3aa: CASSAKQEIYGYTF
j_gene: TRBJ2-7; v_gene: TRBV19; CDR3aa: CASRAPGLALEQYF
j_gene: TRBJ2-3; v_gene: TRBV19; CDR3aa: CASSDTSTDTQYF
j_gene: TRBJ1-2; v_gene: TRBV28; CDR3aa: CASSETRFGDGYTF
j_gene: TRBJ1-6; v_gene: TRBV19; CDR3aa: CASSASSYNSPLHF
j_gene: TRBJ1-2; v_gene: TRBV19; CDR3aa: CASSSVVGGNYGYTF
j_gene: TRBJ1-1; v_gene: TRBV19; CDR3aa: CASTGRAPLIEAFF
j_gene: TRBJ2-3; v_gene: TRBV6-8; CDR3aa: CASSGERGAYTQYF
j_gene: TRBJ2-7; v_gene: TRBV25-1; CDR3aa: CASSELGASYEQYF
j_gene: TRBJ1-2; v_gene: TRBV11-3; CDR3aa: CASSREGYPDTQYGYTF
j_gene: TRBJ2-7; v_gene: TRBV11-3; CDR3aa: CASSLDRGRSYEQYF
j_gene: TRBJ1-2; v_gene: TRBV16; CDR3aa: CASSQSRTGYTF
j_gene: TRBJ2-1; v_gene: TRBV28; CDR3aa: CASSFSGGPGNEQFF
j_gene: TRBJ2-5; v_gene: TRBV6-7; CDR3aa: CASSEGLPQYF
j_gene: TRBJ2-7; v_gene: TRBV9; CDR3aa: CASSVRQGDLEQYF
j_gene: TRBJ2-3; v_gene: TRBV7-6; CDR3aa: CASSLSIGRAGGLADTQYF
j_gene: TRBJ2-5; v_gene: TRBV11-3; CDR3aa: CASSSNPGLASETQYF
j_gene: TRBJ1-2; v_gene: TRBV11-3; CDR3aa: CASSSGTGSNYGYTF
j_gene: TRBJ1-5; v_gene: TRBV19; CDR3aa: CASSEIGTAGFLDRPQHF
j_gene: TRBJ1-1; v_gene: TRBV9; CDR3aa: CASSARDSTEAFF
j_gene: TRBJ2-7; v_gene: TRBV11-3; CDR3aa: CASTENRDLSPYEQYF
j_gene: TRBJ2-2; v_gene: TRBV11-3; CDR3aa: CASSPGTFTGELFF
j_gene: TRBJ2-1; v_gene: TRBV6-8; CDR3aa: CAISGQGANEQFF
j_gene: TRBJ1-1; v_gene: TRBV14; CDR3aa: CASSQEGPMNTEAFF
j_gene: TRBJ2-5; v_gene: TRBV23-1; CDR3aa: CASSQYTHLQETQYF
j_gene: TRBJ2-4; v_gene: TRBV1; CDR3aa: CASSQDFSGAAKNIQYF
j_gene: TRBJ1-1; v_gene: TRBV18; CDR3aa: CASSSQGAGGNTEAFF
j_gene: TRBJ2-2; v_gene: TRBV23-1; CDR3aa: CASSPKRAGTGELFF
j_gene: TRBJ2-5; v_gene: TRBV11-3; CDR3aa: CASSPAKGQQETQYF
j_gene: TRBJ1-1; v_gene: TRBV11-3; CDR3aa: CASSHDRQNTEAFF
j_gene: TRBJ1-5; v_gene: TRBV28; CDR3aa: CASRSRKQGAGQPQHF
j_gene: TRBJ1-2; v_gene: TRBV6-8; CDR3aa: CASRPTDRVRQGYTF
j_gene: TRBJ2-1; v_gene: TRBV4-1; CDR3aa: CASSRRTSGADNEQFF
j_gene: TRBJ1-5; v_gene: TRBV12-5; CDR3aa: CASTPAQGPTVNQPQHF
j_gene: TRBJ1-3; v_gene: TRBV9; CDR3aa: CASSVEQGPGNTIYF
j_gene: TRBJ1-5; v_gene: TRBV6-8; CDR3aa: CASSDTGRQPQHF
j_gene: TRBJ2-7; v_gene: TRBV11-3; CDR3aa: CASSYNPQISTYEQYF
j_gene: TRBJ1-4; v_gene: TRBV9; CDR3aa: CASSVDVGTGPNEKLFF
j_gene: TRBJ2-7; v_gene: TRBV11-3; CDR3aa: CASSLGDGGLYEQYF
j_gene: TRBJ1-1; v_gene: TRBV5-1; CDR3aa: CASSRTGTNTEAFF
j_gene: TRBJ2-1; v_gene: TRBV19; CDR3aa: CASSMGTGAPNEQFF
j_gene: TRBJ1-5; v_gene: TRBV30; CDR3aa: CAWSRAGGSQHF
j_gene: TRBJ2-1; v_gene: TRBV11-3; CDR3aa: CASSLGLANAYNEQFF
j_gene: TRBJ2-2; v_gene: TRBV18; CDR3aa: CASSPRTDYTGELFF
j_gene: TRBJ2-1; v_gene: TRBV6-8; CDR3aa: CASSSGFGAEQFF
j_gene: TRBJ2-7; v_gene: TRBV9; CDR3aa: CASSVTGGSYEQYF
j_gene: TRBJ1-5; v_gene: TRBV6-8; CDR3aa: CASSYSEQPQHF
j_gene: TRBJ2-2; v_gene: TRBV19; CDR3aa: CASRGDRDSGELFF
j_gene: TRBJ2-2; v_gene: TRBV29-1; CDR3aa: CSVGRQGAATGELFF